This record covers a single T cell receptor (beta chain). The source of the sample is a study of blood T cell repertoires in COVID-19. Study in general: Material from acute and convalescent COVID-19 was sourced from the United States, Italy and Spain. Sources were T cells, B-cell-depleted T cells, or PBMCs; the material itself was cDNA or gDNA.

The CDR3 extends over 19 amino acids. J was trimmed by 0 bases and V by 0 bases; bases with no gene match: 11. Germline CDR1 and CDR2: SGHDN and FVKESK. Original handling: Estimated nucleated cell counts came from reference gene primer amplification. Using immunoSEQ multiplex PCR, the repertoire was profiled, and TCRdb retains in-frame clones only, with some absent. V, J and clone size are taken as reported in that table, and D and trimming were inferred from the DNA itself. Of under 150,000 clones listed, around 82% were seen once; the top ten hold approximately 4%. The sample comprised peripheral blood. The gene calls are TRBV14 and TRBJ2-7, with 10 bases aligning to TRBD2. The TCR sequence derives from a woman aged 55-70 years with acute or convalescent COVID-19. Here the CDR3 DNA reads TGTGCCAGCAGCCAAGACAGTAACCTAGCGGGAGTCCGCTCCTACGAGCAGTACTTC. This sequence encodes CASSQDSNLAGVRSYEQYF.